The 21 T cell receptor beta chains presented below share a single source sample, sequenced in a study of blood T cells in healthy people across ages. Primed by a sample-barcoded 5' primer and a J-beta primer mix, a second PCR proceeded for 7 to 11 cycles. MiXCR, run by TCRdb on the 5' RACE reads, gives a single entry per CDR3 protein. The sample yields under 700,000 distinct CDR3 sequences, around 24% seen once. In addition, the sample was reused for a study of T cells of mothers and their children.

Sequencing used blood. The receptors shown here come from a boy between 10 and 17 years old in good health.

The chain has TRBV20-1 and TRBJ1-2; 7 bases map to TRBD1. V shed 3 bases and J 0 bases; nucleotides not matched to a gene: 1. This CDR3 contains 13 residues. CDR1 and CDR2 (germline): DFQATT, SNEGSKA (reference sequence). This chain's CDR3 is CSARTGPNYGYTF. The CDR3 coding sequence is TGCAGTGCTAGGACAGGGCCTAACTATGGCTACACCTTC.

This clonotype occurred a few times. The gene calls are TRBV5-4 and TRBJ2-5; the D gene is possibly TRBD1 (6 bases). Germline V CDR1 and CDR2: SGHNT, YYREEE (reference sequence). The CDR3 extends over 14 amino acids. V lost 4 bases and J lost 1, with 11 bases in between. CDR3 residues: CASSAGQLQETQYF. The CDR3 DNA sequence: TGTGCCAGCAGCGCCGGACAGCTCCAAGAGACCCAGTACTTC.

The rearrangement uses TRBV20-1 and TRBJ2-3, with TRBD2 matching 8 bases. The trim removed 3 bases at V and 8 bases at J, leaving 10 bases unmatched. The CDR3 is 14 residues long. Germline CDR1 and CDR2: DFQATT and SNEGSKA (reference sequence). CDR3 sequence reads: CSASGSGSGGTQYF. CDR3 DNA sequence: TGCAGTGCTAGTGGAAGCGGGAGTGGTGGTACGCAGTATTTT.

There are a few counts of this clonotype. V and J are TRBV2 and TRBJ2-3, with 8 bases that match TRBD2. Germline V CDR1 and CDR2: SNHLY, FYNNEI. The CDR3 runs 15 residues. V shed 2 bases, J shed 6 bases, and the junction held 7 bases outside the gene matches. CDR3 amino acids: CASSETSGKGDTQYF. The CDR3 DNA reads TGTGCCAGCAGTGAAACTAGCGGAAAGGGGGATACGCAGTATTTT.

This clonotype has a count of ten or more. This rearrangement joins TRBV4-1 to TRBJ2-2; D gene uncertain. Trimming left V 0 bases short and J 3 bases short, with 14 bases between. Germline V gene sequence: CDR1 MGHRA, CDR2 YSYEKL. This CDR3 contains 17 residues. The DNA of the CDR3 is TGCGCCAGCAGCCAAGATCCATCGGAGACGTACACCGGGGAGCTGTTTTTT. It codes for CASSQDPSETYTGELFF.

The CDR3 is CASSDGAGADTQYF. In DNA, the CDR3 is TGTGCCAGCAGTGACGGGGCGGGAGCAGATACGCAGTATTTT. The V and J genes are TRBV6-4 and TRBJ2-3, with 7 bases identical to TRBD2. The CDR3 has 14 residues. Germline V CDR1 and CDR2: MRHNA, SNTAGT. Trimming at V came to 2 bases and at J to 4 bases, leaving 3 bases not matched to a gene.

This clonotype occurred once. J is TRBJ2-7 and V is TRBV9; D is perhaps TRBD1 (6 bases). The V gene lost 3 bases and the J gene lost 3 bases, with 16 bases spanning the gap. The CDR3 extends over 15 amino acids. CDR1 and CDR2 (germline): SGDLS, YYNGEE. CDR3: CASSEKGDSLYEQYF. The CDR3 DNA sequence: TGTGCCAGCAGCGAAAAGGGGGATAGTCTCTACGAGCAGTACTTC.

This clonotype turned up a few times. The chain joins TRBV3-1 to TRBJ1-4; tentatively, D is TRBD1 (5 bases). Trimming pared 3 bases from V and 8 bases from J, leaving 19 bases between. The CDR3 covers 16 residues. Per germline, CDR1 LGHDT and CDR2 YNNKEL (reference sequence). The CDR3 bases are TGTGCCAGCAGCCACCGTACGACAGCCGCGGGAGAAAAACTGTTTTTT. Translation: CASSHRTTAAGEKLFF.

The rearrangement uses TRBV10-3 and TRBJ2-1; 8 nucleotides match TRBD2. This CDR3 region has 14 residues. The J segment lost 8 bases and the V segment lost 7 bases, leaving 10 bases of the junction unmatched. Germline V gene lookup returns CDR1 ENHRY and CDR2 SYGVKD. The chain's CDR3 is CAIKPGLDVHEQFF. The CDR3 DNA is TGTGCCATCAAACCGGGACTAGACGTCCATGAGCAGTTCTTC.

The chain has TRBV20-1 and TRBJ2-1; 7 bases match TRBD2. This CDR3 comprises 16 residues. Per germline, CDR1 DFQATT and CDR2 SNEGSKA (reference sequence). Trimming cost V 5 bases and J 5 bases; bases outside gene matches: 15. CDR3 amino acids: CSAPGPSGLRDNEQFF. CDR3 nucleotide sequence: TGCAGTGCTCCAGGGCCCTCGGGACTACGGGACAATGAGCAGTTCTTC.

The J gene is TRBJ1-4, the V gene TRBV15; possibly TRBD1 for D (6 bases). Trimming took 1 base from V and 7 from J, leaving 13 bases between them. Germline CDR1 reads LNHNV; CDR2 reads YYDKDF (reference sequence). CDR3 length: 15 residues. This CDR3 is CATSRGRGGREKLFF. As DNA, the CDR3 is TGTGCCACCAGCAGAGGGAGGGGGGGGCGTGAAAAACTGTTTTTT.

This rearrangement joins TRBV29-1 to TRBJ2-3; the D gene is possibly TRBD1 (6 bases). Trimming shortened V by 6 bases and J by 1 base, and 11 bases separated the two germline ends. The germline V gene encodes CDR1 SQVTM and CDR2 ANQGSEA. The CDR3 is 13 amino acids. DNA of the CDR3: TGCAGCGTGTGGGACATTGGCACAGATACGCAGTATTTT. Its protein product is CSVWDIGTDTQYF.

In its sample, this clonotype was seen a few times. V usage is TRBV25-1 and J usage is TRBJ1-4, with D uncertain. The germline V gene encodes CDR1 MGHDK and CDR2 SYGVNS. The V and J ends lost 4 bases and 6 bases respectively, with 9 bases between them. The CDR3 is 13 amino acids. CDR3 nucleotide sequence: TGTGCCAGCAGTGCAGGCTGGGATGAAAAACTGTTTTTT. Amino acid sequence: CASSAGWDEKLFF.

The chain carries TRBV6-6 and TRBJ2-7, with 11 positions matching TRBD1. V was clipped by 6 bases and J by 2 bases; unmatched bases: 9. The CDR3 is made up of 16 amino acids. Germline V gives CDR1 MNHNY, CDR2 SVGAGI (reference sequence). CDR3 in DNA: TGTGCCAGCAGCGACGCGGGACAGGGGGGACCCTACGAGCAGTACTTC. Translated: CASSDAGQGGPYEQYF.

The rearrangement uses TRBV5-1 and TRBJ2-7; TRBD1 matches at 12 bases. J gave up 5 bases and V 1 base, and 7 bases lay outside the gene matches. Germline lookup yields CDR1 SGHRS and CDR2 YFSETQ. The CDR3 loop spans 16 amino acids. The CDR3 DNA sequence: TGCGCCAGCAGCTTGACAGGGACAGGGGGCTACGACGAGCAGTACTTC. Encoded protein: CASSLTGTGGYDEQYF.

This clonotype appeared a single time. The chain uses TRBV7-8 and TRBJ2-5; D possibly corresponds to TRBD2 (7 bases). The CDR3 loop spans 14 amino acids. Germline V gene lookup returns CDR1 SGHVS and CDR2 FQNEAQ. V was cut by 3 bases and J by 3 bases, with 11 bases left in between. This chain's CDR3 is CASSLSGDKETQYF. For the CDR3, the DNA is TGTGCCAGCAGCTTGAGCGGGGACAAAGAGACCCAGTACTTC. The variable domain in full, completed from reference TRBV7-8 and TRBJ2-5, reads GAGVSQSPRYKVAKRGQDVALRCDPISGHVSLFWYQQALGQGPEFLTYFQNEAQLDKSGLPSDRFFAERPEGSVSTLKIQRTQQEDSAVYLCASSLSGDKETQYFGPGTRLLVL.

CDR3 coding DNA: TGTGCCAGCAGCCTCCGGGCAGGCACAAACATTCAGTACTTC. It is translated as CASSLRAGTNIQYF. This chain joins TRBV28 and TRBJ2-4; D gene ambiguous. The V end was cut by 6 bases, the J end by 6 bases, with 15 bases between. CDR1 MDHEN and CDR2 SYDVKM come from the germline V gene. CDR3 length: 14 residues.

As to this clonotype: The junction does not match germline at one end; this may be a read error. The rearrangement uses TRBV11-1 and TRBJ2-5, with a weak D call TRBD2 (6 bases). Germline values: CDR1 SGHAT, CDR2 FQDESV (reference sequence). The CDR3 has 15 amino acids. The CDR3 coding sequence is TGTGCCAGCAGCATCCCCGGGACTGGGGGGTTGGAGGAGTTCTTC. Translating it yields CASSIPGTGGLEEFF. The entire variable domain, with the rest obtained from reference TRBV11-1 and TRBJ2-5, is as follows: EAEVAQSPRYKITEKSQAVAFWCDPISGHATLYWYRQILGQGPELLVQFQDESVVDDSQLPKDRFSAERLKGVDSTLKIQPAELGDSAMYLCASSIPGTGGLEEFFGPGTRLLVL.

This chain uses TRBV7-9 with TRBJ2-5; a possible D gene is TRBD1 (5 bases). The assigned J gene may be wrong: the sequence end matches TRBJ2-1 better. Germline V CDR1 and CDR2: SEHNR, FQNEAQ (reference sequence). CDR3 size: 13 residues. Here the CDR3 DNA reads TGTGCCAGCATGCAGACTCCACAGGCTGAGCAGTTCTTC. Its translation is CASMQTPQAEQFF.

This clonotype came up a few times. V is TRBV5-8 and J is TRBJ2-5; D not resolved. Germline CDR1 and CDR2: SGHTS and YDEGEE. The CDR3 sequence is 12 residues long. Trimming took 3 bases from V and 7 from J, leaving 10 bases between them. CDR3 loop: CASSSPDGTQYF. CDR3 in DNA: TGTGCCAGCAGCTCGCCCGATGGGACCCAGTACTTC.

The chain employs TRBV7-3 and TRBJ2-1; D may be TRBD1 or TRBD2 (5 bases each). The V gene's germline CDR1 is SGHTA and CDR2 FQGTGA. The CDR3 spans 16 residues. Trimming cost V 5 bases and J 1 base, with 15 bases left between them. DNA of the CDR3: TGTGCCAGCAGCCCCAGGACGGGACGATCCTACAATGAGCAGTTCTTC. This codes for CASSPRTGRSYNEQFF.